The entry below gives a single TCR beta chain sequence along with its context. The data were obtained in a study of blood T cell repertoires in COVID-19. For the study at large: PBMCs, B-cell-depleted T cells, or T cells provided the cDNA or gDNA that made up the material.

Patients in Seattle were enrolled during active infection, then followed longitudinally. Under the authors' procedure: Estimates of nucleated cell counts were drawn from the amplification of reference gene primers. Libraries were prepared by immunoSEQ multiplex PCR; TCRdb keeps only in-frame clonotypes and omits some of them. V, J and clone size are those of that table, while D and trimming were read from the DNA. Of around 210,000 clones in the sample, 75% to 85% are singletons; the top ten hold roughly 5.3%. CDR3 length equals 11 residues. CDR1 and CDR2 from the germline V gene are MGHRA and YSYEKL. V shed 4 bases and J shed 6 bases, with 4 bases lying between them.

Input material: peripheral blood. V and J are TRBV4-1 and TRBJ2-1, with D uncertain. The receptor's source is a man between 50 and 59 years old with COVID-19, enrolled during active disease. The CDR3 sequence is CASSLLNEQFF. The CDR3 coding sequence is TGCGCCAGCAGCCTCCTCAATGAGCAGTTCTTC.